This TCR beta chain was identified in a study of response to subunit inactivated influenza vaccine (dated by TCRdb to between 2018 and 2020). About the full investigation: Deep quantitative T cell receptor repertoire profiling was used in the study to track responses to a trivalent subunit inactivated influenza vaccine. Paper-wide results and their limitations: The authors proposed that each seasonal influenza vaccination may bring in only a limited number of new T cells.

About this clonotype: Its cognate antigen has yet to be identified. Within one base of it there is no much larger clone, and no base qualities were kept.

Clipping removes 0 bases from V and 4 bases from J, with 4 as the unmatched junction base count. From a lookup of the germline V gene, CDR1 and CDR2 are MNHEY and SVGAGI. The CDR3 goes from the cysteine to the phenylalanine over 15 residues. The entry retains the CDR3 DNA only, 45 bases that are in frame from base 1. The library was made by RT-PCR. The run used an Illumina HiSeq 2500. TCRdb reran the public reads through fastp at Q25 and MiXCR, keeping productive beta chains. Here each entry gathers all rows of one CDR3 protein and keeps the most common genes and DNA. This sample holds roughly 790,000 distinct CDR3 sequences; 21% were observed only once. The biggest ten clones account for about 10% of the sample.

Here the sequenced sample was PBMCs from blood, taken 5 to 6 days after vaccination. The chain uses TRBV6-5 and TRBJ2-5; 8 middle bases align to TRBD1. The sequence came from a middle-aged man who received an inactivated influenza vaccine. Donor details come from another sample of the same person, matched by shared clones. The DNA is TGTGCCAGCAGTTACTCGACAGGGGTGGGAGAGACCCAGTACTTC. Translated, this is CASSYSTGVGETQYF.